This TCR beta chain is from a study of regulatory T cells in long-lasting Graves disease. In the case of this clonotype: As yet, its antigen is unknown.

Study outcomes and limitations: Persistent disease preferred TRBV28, TRBJ1-2 and TRBJ2-5.

Building of the TCR beta libraries involved iRepertoire HTBI primers and Arm-PCR of CDR3 regions. TCRdb re-derived calls from the multiplex PCR reads in MiXCR, one entry per CDR3 protein. Of 300,000 to 400,000 distinct CDR3 sequences in the sample, 16% were seen once. The time point is: newly diagnosed GD, antithyroid drugs for less than 3 months. Scientists built the TCR library using RNA that was extracted from PBMCs. Per the germline V gene, CDR1 is MGHRA and CDR2 is YSYEKL. The CDR3 runs to 18 residues. Trimming shortened V by 3 bases and J by 0 bases, and 18 bases separated the two germline ends. This sample also belongs to another study, concerning T cells in Graves' hyperthyroidism and ophthalmopathy. Turning to that study: In the first-round RT-PCR of the TCR CDR3, the HTBI primer set was used.

The clonotype comes from a middle-aged man with Graves disease. V and J are TRBV4-1 and TRBJ2-1; D not certain. The sample in question was peripheral blood mononuclear cells (PBMCs), obtained at new diagnosis, from a patient treated with antithyroid drugs. The CDR3 DNA reads as TGCGCCAGCAGCCAGCTTACCAGGACGAAAACCTCCTACAATGAGCAGTTCTTC. Protein: CASSQLTRTKTSYNEQFF.